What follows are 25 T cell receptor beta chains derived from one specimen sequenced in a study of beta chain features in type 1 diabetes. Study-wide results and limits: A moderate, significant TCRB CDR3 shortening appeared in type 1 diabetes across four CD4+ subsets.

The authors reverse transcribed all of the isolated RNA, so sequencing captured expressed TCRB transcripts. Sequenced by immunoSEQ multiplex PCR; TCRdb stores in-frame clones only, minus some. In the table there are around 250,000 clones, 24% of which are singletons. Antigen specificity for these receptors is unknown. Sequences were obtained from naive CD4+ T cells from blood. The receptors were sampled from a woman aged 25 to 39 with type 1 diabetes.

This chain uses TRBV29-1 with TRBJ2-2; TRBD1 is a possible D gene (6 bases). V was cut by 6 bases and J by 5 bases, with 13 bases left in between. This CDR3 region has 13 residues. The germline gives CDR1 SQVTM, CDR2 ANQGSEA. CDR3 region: CSVVRGDTGELFF. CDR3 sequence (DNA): TGCAGCGTCGTCAGGGGAGATACCGGGGAGCTGTTTTTT.

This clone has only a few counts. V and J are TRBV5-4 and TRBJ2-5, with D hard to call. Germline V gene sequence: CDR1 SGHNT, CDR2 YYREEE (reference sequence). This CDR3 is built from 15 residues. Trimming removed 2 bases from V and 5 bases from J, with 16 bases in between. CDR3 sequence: CASSFPPHNGETQYF. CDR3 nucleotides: TGTGCCAGCAGCTTTCCCCCCCACAACGGGGAGACCCAGTACTTC.

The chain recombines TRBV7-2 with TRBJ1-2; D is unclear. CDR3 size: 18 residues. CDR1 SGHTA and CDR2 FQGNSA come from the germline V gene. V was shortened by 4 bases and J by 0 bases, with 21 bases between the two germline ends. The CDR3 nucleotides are TGTGCCAGCAGCTCCCCCATCGTATGGGCAGGATCTAACTATGGCTACACCTTC. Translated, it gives CASSSPIVWAGSNYGYTF.

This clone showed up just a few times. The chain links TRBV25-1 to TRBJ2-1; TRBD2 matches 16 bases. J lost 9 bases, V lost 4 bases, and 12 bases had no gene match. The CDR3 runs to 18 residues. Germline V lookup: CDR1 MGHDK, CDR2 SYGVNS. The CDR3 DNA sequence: TGTGCCAGCAGTGGGGTGGGGCCCGGGACTAGCGGGAGGGTTGAGCAGTTCTTC. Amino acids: CASSGVGPGTSGRVEQFF.

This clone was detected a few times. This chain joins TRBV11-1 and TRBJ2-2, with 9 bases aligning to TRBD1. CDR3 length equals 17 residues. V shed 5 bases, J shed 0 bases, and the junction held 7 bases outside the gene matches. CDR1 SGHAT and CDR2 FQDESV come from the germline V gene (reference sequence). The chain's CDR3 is CASSGKRTGANTGELFF. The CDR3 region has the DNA TGTGCCAGCAGCGGGAAACGGACAGGGGCGAACACCGGGGAGCTGTTTTTT.

The CDR3 DNA reads TGTGCCAGCAGTTCCGACAGAGCCTACGAGCAGTACTTC. Amino acid sequence: CASSSDRAYEQYF. V usage is TRBV2 and J usage is TRBJ2-7; tentatively, D is TRBD1 (5 bases). Per germline, CDR1 SNHLY and CDR2 FYNNEI. The V gene lost 5 bases and the J gene lost 2 bases, with 10 bases spanning the gap. CDR3 length equals 13 residues.

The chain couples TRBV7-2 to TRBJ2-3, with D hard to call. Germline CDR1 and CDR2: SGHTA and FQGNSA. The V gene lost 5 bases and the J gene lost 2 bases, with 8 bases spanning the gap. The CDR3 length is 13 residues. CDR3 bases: TGTGCCAGCAGCCCGCGGTACACAGATACGCAGTATTTT. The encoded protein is CASSPRYTDTQYF.

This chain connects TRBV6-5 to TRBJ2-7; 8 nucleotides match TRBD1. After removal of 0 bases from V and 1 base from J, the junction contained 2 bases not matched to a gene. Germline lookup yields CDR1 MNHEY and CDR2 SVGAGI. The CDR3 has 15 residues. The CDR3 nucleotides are TGTGCCAGCAGTTACTCGAGGGACAGGTCCTACGAGCAGTACTTC. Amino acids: CASSYSRDRSYEQYF.

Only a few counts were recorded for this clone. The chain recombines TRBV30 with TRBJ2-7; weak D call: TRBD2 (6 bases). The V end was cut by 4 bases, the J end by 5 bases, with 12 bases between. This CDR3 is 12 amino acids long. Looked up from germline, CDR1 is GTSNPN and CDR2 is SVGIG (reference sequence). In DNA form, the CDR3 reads TGTGCCTGGACCATGGGGGGTGACGAGCAGTACTTC. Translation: CAWTMGGDEQYF.

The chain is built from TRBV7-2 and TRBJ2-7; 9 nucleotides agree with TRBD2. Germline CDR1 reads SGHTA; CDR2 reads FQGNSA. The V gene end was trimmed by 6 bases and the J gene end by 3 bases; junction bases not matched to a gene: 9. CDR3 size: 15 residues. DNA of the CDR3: TGTGCCAGCAGTGTTAGCCATAGCGGGAGCTACGAGCAGTACTTC. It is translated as CASSVSHSGSYEQYF.

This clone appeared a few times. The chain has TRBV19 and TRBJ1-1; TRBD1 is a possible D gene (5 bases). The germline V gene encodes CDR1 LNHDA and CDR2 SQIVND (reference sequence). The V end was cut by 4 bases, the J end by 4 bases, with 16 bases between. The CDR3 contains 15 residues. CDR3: CASSTILGGGTEAFF. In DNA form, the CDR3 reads TGTGCCAGTAGTACAATACTCGGGGGAGGCACTGAAGCTTTCTTT.

DNA for the CDR3: TGCGCCAGCAGCTTGTTATCTGGCACAGATACGCAGTATTTT. Encoded protein: CASSLLSGTDTQYF. This rearrangement joins TRBV5-1 to TRBJ2-3; no reliable D call. The CDR3 sequence is 14 residues long. CDR1 SGHRS and CDR2 YFSETQ come from the germline V gene. V lost 1 base and J lost 1, with 7 bases in between.

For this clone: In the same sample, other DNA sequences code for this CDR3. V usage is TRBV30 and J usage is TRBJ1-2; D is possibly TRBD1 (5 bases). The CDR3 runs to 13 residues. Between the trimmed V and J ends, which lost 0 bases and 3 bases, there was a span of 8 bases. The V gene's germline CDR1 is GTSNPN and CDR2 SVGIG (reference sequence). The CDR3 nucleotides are TGTGCCTGGAGTGTTCTGACAGACTATGGCTACACCTTC. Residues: CAWSVLTDYGYTF.

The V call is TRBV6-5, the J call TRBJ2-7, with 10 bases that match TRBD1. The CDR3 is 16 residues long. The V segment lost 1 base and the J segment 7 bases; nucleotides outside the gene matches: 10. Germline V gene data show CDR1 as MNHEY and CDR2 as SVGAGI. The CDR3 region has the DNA TGTGCCAGCAGTTACTTGTCGGGACAGGGGATCAAGGAGCAGTACTTC. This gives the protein CASSYLSGQGIKEQYF.

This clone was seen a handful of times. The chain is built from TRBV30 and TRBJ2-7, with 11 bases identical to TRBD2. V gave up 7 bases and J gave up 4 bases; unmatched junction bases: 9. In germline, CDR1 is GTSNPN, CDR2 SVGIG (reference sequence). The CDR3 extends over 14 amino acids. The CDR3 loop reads CASDGLAGGYEQYF. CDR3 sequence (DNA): TGTGCCTCCGACGGACTAGCGGGCGGATACGAGCAGTACTTC.

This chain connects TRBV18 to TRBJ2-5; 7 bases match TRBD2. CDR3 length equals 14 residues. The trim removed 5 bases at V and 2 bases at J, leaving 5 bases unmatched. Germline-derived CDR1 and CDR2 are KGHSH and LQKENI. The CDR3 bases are TGTGCCAGCTCAAAGCGGGACCGTCAAGAGACCCAGTACTTC. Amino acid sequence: CASSKRDRQETQYF.

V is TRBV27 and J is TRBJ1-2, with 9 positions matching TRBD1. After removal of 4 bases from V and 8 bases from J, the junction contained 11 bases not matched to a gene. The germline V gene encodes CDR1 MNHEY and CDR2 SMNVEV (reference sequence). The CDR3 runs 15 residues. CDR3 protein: CASSWRTGERRGYTF. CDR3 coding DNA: TGTGCCAGCAGTTGGCGGACAGGGGAGCGTCGGGGCTACACCTTC.

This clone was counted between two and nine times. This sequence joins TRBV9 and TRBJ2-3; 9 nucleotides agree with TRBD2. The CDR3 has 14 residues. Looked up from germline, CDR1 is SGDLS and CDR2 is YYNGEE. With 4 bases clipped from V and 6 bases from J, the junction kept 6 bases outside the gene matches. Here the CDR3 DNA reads TGTGCCAGCAGCATCCGGACTAGCGAGGATACGCAGTATTTT. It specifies CASSIRTSEDTQYF.

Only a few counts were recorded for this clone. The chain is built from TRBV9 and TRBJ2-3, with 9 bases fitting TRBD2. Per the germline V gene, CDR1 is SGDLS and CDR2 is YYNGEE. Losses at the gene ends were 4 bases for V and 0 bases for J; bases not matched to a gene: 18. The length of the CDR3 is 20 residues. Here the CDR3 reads CASSRKGIAGVSSSTDTQYF. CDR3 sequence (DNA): TGTGCCAGCAGCCGCAAGGGGATAGCGGGAGTTTCCTCTAGCACAGATACGCAGTATTTT. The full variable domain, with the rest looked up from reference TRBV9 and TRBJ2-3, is DSGVTQTPKHLITATGQRVTLRCSPRSGDLSVYWYQQSLDQGLQFLIQYYNGEERAKGNILERFSAQQFPDLHSELNLSSLELGDSALYFCASSRKGIAGVSSSTDTQYFGPGTRLTVL.

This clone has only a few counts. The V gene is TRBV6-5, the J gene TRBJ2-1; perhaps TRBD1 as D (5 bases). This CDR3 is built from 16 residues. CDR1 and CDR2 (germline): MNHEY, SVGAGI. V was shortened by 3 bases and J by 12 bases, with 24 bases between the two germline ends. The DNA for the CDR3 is TGTGCCAGCAGTTATACCCCATGGTTAGACCCTAGGGGGCAGTTCTTC. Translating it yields CASSYTPWLDPRGQFF.

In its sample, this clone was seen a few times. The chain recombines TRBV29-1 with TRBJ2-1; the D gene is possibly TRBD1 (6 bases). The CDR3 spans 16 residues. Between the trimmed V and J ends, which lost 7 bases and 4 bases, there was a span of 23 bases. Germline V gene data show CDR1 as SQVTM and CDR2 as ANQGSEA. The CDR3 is CSAGKDSSWAYNEQFF. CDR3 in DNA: TGCAGCGCCGGCAAGGACAGTTCTTGGGCATACAATGAGCAGTTCTTC.

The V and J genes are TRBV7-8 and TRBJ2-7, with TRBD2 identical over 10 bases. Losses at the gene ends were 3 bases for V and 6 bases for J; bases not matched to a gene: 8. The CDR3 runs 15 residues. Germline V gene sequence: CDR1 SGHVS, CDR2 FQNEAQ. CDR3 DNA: TGTGCCAGCAGCTTTGAGGTAGCGGGAGGAGGCGAGCAGTACTTC. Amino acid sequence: CASSFEVAGGGEQYF.

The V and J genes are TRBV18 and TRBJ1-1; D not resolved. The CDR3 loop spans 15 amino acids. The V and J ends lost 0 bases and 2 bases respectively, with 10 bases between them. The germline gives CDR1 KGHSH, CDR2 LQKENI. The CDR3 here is CASSPPPGANTEAFF. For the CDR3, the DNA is TGTGCCAGCTCACCACCGCCCGGAGCTAACACTGAAGCTTTCTTT.

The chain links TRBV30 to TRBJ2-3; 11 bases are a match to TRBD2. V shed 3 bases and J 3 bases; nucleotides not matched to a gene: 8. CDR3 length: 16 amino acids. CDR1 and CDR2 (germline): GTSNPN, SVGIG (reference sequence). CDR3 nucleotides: TGTGCCTGGAGCGGGGGCCGGACTAGCGGGACAGATACGCAGTATTTT. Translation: CAWSGGRTSGTDTQYF.

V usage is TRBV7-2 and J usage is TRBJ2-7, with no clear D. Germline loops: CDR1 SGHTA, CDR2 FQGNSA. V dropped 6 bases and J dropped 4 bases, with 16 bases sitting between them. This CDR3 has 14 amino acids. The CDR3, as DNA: TGTGCCAGCAGGCCCGGTCCCAACGTTTACGAGCAGTACTTC. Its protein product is CASRPGPNVYEQYF.